The 24 T cell receptor beta chains below were found in one sample sequenced in a study of T cell responses to AZD1222 COVID-19 vaccine. Method: immunoSEQ multiplex PCR; TCRdb's copy keeps in-frame clones and lacks some. The data contain 80,000 or so clones, 70% to 90% of them singletons. The sample consisted of peripheral blood, taken on day 0 of AZD1222 vaccination. Source of these receptors: an adult in good health.

The chain carries TRBV24-1 and TRBJ2-1; TRBD2 might be the D (5 bases). Germline CDR1 and CDR2: KGHDR and SFDVKD. V was clipped by 4 bases and J by 5 bases, with 14 bases between them. CDR3 length: 15 residues. The CDR3 spells CATSDPGISDNEQFF. CDR3 DNA: TGTGCCACCAGTGACCCCGGGATCTCTGACAATGAGCAGTTCTTC.

This chain connects TRBV27 to TRBJ1-1; D ambiguous. This CDR3 contains 14 residues. Germline values: CDR1 MNHEY, CDR2 SMNVEV (reference sequence). V shed 3 bases and J shed 4 bases, with 12 bases lying between them. The CDR3 nucleotides are TGTGCCAGCAGTTTCCAAGACAAGGTCACTGAAGCTTTCTTT. Translating it yields CASSFQDKVTEAFF.

This chain uses TRBV5-1 with TRBJ2-3; no definite D call. Deletions cut 4 bases from V and 0 bases from J, with 9 bases between. The CDR3 has 14 residues. Germline CDR1 and CDR2: SGHRS and YFSETQ. In nucleotides, the CDR3 is TGCGCCAGCAGCATCTCGGACAGCACAGATACGCAGTATTTT. Translated: CASSISDSTDTQYF.

V gene TRBV27 combines with J gene TRBJ1-4; D is perhaps TRBD1 (5 bases). Germline V gives CDR1 MNHEY, CDR2 SMNVEV (reference sequence). V was pared by 4 bases and J by 7 bases, with 10 bases between. This CDR3 spans 13 amino acids. This CDR3 reads CASSYRQFEKLFF. The CDR3, as DNA: TGTGCCAGCAGTTATCGACAGTTTGAAAAACTGTTTTTT.

The J gene is TRBJ1-1, the V gene TRBV29-1; possible D gene TRBD1, 5 bases. This CDR3 is built from 16 residues. V gave up 1 base and J gave up 5 bases, with 20 bases separating them. Germline V lookup: CDR1 SQVTM, CDR2 ANQGSEA. The CDR3 loop reads CSVEASHSGGRTEAFF. CDR3 coding DNA: TGCAGCGTTGAAGCCTCTCATAGCGGGGGACGGACTGAAGCTTTCTTT.

The rearrangement uses TRBV19 and TRBJ1-5; TRBD1 matches 9 bases. V lost 10 bases and J lost 7; bases outside the gene matches: 11. Germline CDR1 LNHDA, CDR2 SQIVND (reference sequence). The CDR3 covers 14 residues. CDR3 sequence (DNA): TGTGCCACCAAAGACAGGGGGAACCTCCAGCCCCAGCATTTT. This codes for CATKDRGNLQPQHF.

Worth noting for this clone: An end of the junction differs from the germline gene, which may be a read error. The rearrangement uses TRBV3-1 (or the pseudogene TRBV3-2) and TRBJ2-7, with 8 positions matching TRBD2. The CDR3 has 13 amino acids. Germline lookup yields CDR1 LGHDT and CDR2 YNNKEL (reference sequence). The CDR3, as DNA: TGTGCCAGCAGCAGGGGGGCCGGTAGCGGGATTTTCTTC. Amino acids: CASSRGAGSGIFF.

The chain recombines TRBV9 with TRBJ2-6; D is undetermined. CDR1 SGDLS and CDR2 YYNGEE come from the germline V gene. Trimming removed 4 bases at V and 0 bases at J, with 11 bases between. The CDR3 sequence is 16 residues long. In DNA, the CDR3 is TGTGCCAGCAGCACAGCAGTGAGCTCTGGGGCCAACGTCCTGACTTTC. It encodes CASSTAVSSGANVLTF.

CDR3 loop: CASSPVGQPQHF. In DNA form, the CDR3 reads TGTGCCAGCAGTCCTGTCGGGCAGCCCCAGCATTTT. The chain is built from TRBV27 and TRBJ1-5, with D unresolved. Between the trimmed V and J ends, which lost 5 bases and 7 bases, there was a span of 9 bases. In germline, CDR1 is MNHEY, CDR2 SMNVEV (reference sequence). The CDR3 is 12 amino acids.

The chain recombines TRBV20-1 with TRBJ1-4, with 11 bases that match TRBD1. CDR3 length equals 16 residues. Germline V gives CDR1 DFQATT, CDR2 SNEGSKA (reference sequence). V gave up 3 bases and J gave up 5 bases; unmatched junction bases: 8. The DNA of the CDR3 is TGCAGTGCTAGTACCTGGGACAGGGGGTGGAATGAAAAACTGTTTTTT. Its translation is CSASTWDRGWNEKLFF.

The table lists this clone with a few counts. The gene calls are TRBV30 and TRBJ1-1, with no clear D. The CDR3 is made up of 14 amino acids. Germline V gene lookup returns CDR1 GTSNPN and CDR2 SVGIG (reference sequence). V was cut by 0 bases and J by 0 bases, with 8 bases left in between. The CDR3 DNA sequence: TGTGCCTGGAGTGTACTTAGACTGAACACTGAAGCTTTCTTT. As protein: CAWSVLRLNTEAFF.

This chain joins TRBV7-8 and TRBJ2-3; maybe TRBD1 (5 bases). V lost 5 bases and J lost 2, with 11 bases in between. CDR3 length: 14 amino acids. Germline V gene sequence: CDR1 SGHVS, CDR2 FQNEAQ. For the CDR3, the DNA is TGTGCCAGCAGCCTAATAGGACACACAGATACGCAGTATTTT. It translates to CASSLIGHTDTQYF.

Only one count was recorded for this clone. The genes are TRBV5-6 and TRBJ2-7, with unresolved D. CDR1 and CDR2 from the germline V gene are SGHDT and YYEEEE. The CDR3 is 16 amino acids. Trimming stripped 3 bases from V and 6 bases from J, with 22 bases between. The CDR3 coding sequence is TGTGCCAGCAGCTGGGTGCCAGCCAGTGCCCCTGGCGAGCAGTACTTC. This sequence encodes CASSWVPASAPGEQYF.

The gene calls are TRBV30 and TRBJ2-1; 11 nucleotides match TRBD2. The V gene end was trimmed by 3 bases and the J gene end by 12 bases; junction bases not matched to a gene: 10. Germline CDR1 reads GTSNPN; CDR2 reads SVGIG (reference sequence). The CDR3 extends over 14 amino acids. The CDR3 nucleotides read TGTGCCTGGAGAGCTGGACTAGCGGGTGGCGGGCAGTTCTTC. Its translation: CAWRAGLAGGGQFF.

The rearrangement uses TRBV7-9 and TRBJ1-2, with a possible D match to TRBD1 (5 bases). The CDR3 covers 15 residues. Germline CDR1 SEHNR, CDR2 FQNEAQ (reference sequence). V lost 1 base and J lost 4, with 13 bases in between. The DNA for the CDR3 is TGTGCCAGCAGCTTAGGGGGACGGTCCTTCTATGGCTACACCTTC. This translates into CASSLGGRSFYGYTF.

This sequence joins TRBV18 and TRBJ1-5; 7 nucleotides agree with TRBD1. This CDR3 comprises 15 residues. The V gene end was trimmed by 2 bases and the J gene end by 6 bases; junction bases not matched to a gene: 7. In germline, CDR1 is KGHSH, CDR2 LQKENI. CDR3 bases: TGTGCCAGCTCACCAAACAGGGGTCGTAGTCAGCCCCAGCATTTT. Translating it yields CASSPNRGRSQPQHF.

This chain links TRBV7-8 with TRBJ2-7; D may be TRBD2 (6 bases). With 1 base removed from V and 3 bases from J, the gap between germline ends came to 10 bases. This CDR3 has 14 residues. Looked up from germline, CDR1 is SGHVS and CDR2 is FQNEAQ. Written as DNA, the CDR3 is TGTGCCAGCAGCTTAGGGGGACTGATCTACGAGCAGTACTTC. Translated, it gives CASSLGGLIYEQYF.

The V gene is TRBV30, the J gene TRBJ2-2, with 8 bases that match TRBD2. The CDR3 totals 15 residues. Germline trimming cut 4 bases from V and 1 base from J; bases unmatched to any gene: 5. Germline CDR1 and CDR2: GTSNPN and SVGIG (reference sequence). The DNA for the CDR3 is TGTGCCTGGAACCAGCGGGAGTTGAACACCGGGGAGCTGTTTTTT. Its translation: CAWNQRELNTGELFF.

The chain combines TRBV5-1 with TRBJ1-1; D uncertain. Deletions cut 0 bases from V and 4 bases from J, with 10 bases between. The CDR3 is made up of 14 amino acids. The V gene's germline CDR1 is SGHRS and CDR2 YFSETQ. CDR3: CASSLGQELTEAFF. The CDR3 nucleotides are TGCGCCAGCAGCTTGGGCCAGGAGCTCACTGAAGCTTTCTTT.

V usage is TRBV19 and J usage is TRBJ1-5, with D possibly being TRBD1 (5 bases). Trimming took 4 bases from V and 5 from J, leaving 12 bases between them. This CDR3 contains 14 residues. CDR1 is LNHDA, CDR2 SQIVND, per germline (reference sequence). The CDR3 here is CASSNVQGDQPQHF. DNA for the CDR3: TGTGCCAGTAGTAATGTTCAGGGCGATCAGCCCCAGCATTTT.

The chain employs TRBV19 and TRBJ1-5; 7 positions agree with TRBD1. CDR1 is LNHDA and CDR2 is SQIVND in the germline V gene (reference sequence). V lost 5 bases, J lost 6 bases, and 7 bases stayed unmatched. This CDR3 region has 14 residues. For the CDR3, the DNA is TGTGCCAGTAGTTACGGGACAGAGGGTCAGCCCCAGCATTTT. Translated: CASSYGTEGQPQHF.

The rearrangement joins TRBV7-8 to TRBJ1-1; D is unclear. This CDR3 contains 13 residues. With 1 base removed from V and 6 bases from J, the gap between germline ends came to 9 bases. In germline, CDR1 is SGHVS, CDR2 FQNEAQ. This chain's CDR3 is CASSLEERAEAFF. DNA for the CDR3: TGTGCCAGCAGCTTAGAGGAGAGGGCTGAAGCTTTCTTT. Complete variable domain (other parts from reference TRBV7-8 and TRBJ1-1): GAGVSQSPRYKVAKRGQDVALRCDPISGHVSLFWYQQALGQGPEFLTYFQNEAQLDKSGLPSDRFFAERPEGSVSTLKIQRTQQEDSAVYLCASSLEERAEAFFGQGTRLTVV.

J is TRBJ2-4 and V is TRBV3-1 (or the pseudogene TRBV3-2), with 13 bases identical to TRBD2. This CDR3 is 17 amino acids long. Germline trimming cut 2 bases from V and 5 bases from J; bases unmatched to any gene: 6. The V gene's germline CDR1 is LGHDT and CDR2 YNNKEL (reference sequence). The CDR3 spells CASSQTSGRASQNIQYF. As DNA, the CDR3 is TGTGCCAGCAGCCAAACTAGCGGGAGGGCCTCACAAAACATTCAGTACTTC.

The V gene is TRBV19, the J gene TRBJ1-1, with unresolved D. In germline, CDR1 is LNHDA, CDR2 SQIVND (reference sequence). CDR3 length equals 14 residues. V was clipped by 3 bases and J by 7 bases, with 15 bases between them. DNA for the CDR3: TGTGCCAGTAGTATTCTAGGCGGCAGTCGTGAAGCTTTCTTT. Encoded protein: CASSILGGSREAFF.